One sample yielded the 28 T cell receptor beta chains listed below, sequenced in a study of identical twins. TCRdb reprocessed the 5' RACE reads with MiXCR, giving one entry per CDR3 protein. The table lists approximately 230,000 distinct CDR3 sequences, 5.5% to 7.5% of them singletons. The same sample was also used in a study of T cells expressing NK-cell markers.

Sequencing was done on a sample of CD8+ T cells sorted from blood. The receptors originated from a woman younger than 30 in good health.

This clonotype was seen a few times. J is TRBJ2-1 and V is TRBV6-5; no definite D call. There are 18 residues in the CDR3. Deletions cut 0 bases from V and 7 bases from J, with 22 bases between. Germline loops: CDR1 MNHEY, CDR2 SVGAGI. The CDR3 here is CASSYSIPGKHFINEQFF. CDR3 DNA sequence: TGTGCCAGCAGTTACTCGATCCCGGGTAAACACTTTATTAATGAGCAGTTCTTC.

The rearrangement uses TRBV12-5 and TRBJ2-1; D ambiguous. In germline, CDR1 is LGHNT, CDR2 FRNRAP. Deletions cut 0 bases from V and 5 bases from J, with 11 bases between. There are 15 residues in the CDR3. CDR3 residues: CASGLVQPLNNEQFF. For the CDR3, the DNA is TGTGCTAGTGGTTTGGTACAACCGTTAAACAATGAGCAGTTCTTC.

The chain has TRBV7-9 and TRBJ2-1; 8 bases line up with TRBD2. The CDR3 sequence is 16 residues long. Germline CDR1 is SEHNR and CDR2 is FQNEAQ (reference sequence). V shed 5 bases, J shed 2 bases, and the junction held 8 bases outside the gene matches. This chain's CDR3 is CASSLRTSPPYNEQFF. The CDR3 DNA follows: TGTGCCAGCAGCCTACGGACTAGCCCCCCCTACAATGAGCAGTTCTTC.

This clonotype has a count of ten or more. V and J are TRBV6-5 and TRBJ2-5; D gene unclear. V lost 1 base and J 3 bases, leaving 6 bases between the germline ends. The germline CDR1 and CDR2 sequences are MNHEY and SVGAGI. The CDR3 runs to 13 residues. The CDR3 DNA is TGTGCCAGCAGTTACTACATTAAAGAGACCCAGTACTTC. Its protein product is CASSYYIKETQYF.

This clonotype has only a few counts. The J gene is TRBJ2-2, the V gene TRBV4-1; 8 bases align to TRBD1. The CDR3 runs 15 residues. V lost 4 bases to trimming and J lost 8 bases; unmatched junction nucleotides: 9. Germline V gene sequence: CDR1 MGHRA, CDR2 YSYEKL. For the CDR3, the DNA is TGCGCCAGCAGCCTCACTGCAGGGGGCTTAGGGGAGCTGTTTTTT. It codes for CASSLTAGGLGELFF.

The rearrangement uses TRBV7-9 and TRBJ1-1; D might be TRBD1 (5 bases). The V gene's germline CDR1 is SEHNR and CDR2 FQNEAQ (reference sequence). The CDR3 spans 13 residues. Trimming took 6 bases from V and 1 from J, leaving 9 bases between them. CDR3 amino acids: CASRPGQNTEAFF. In nucleotides, the CDR3 is TGTGCCAGCAGACCCGGACAGAACACTGAAGCTTTCTTT.

This clonotype was detected only a few times. This chain links TRBV12-5 with TRBJ2-5; TRBD2 might be the D (6 bases). In germline, CDR1 is LGHNT, CDR2 FRNRAP. V shed 2 bases and J shed 3 bases, with 22 bases lying between them. This CDR3 comprises 18 residues. DNA for the CDR3: TGTGCTAGTGGTTTGAGTCCTAGCGCCCGTGGTACTGAAGAGACCCAGTACTTC. Amino acids: CASGLSPSARGTEETQYF.

This clonotype showed up many times. This chain joins TRBV7-9 and TRBJ1-6; D is ambiguous. Trimming shortened V by 1 base and J by 0 bases, and 4 bases separated the two germline ends. This CDR3 spans 15 amino acids. CDR1 SEHNR and CDR2 FQNEAQ come from the germline V gene (reference sequence). CDR3 DNA sequence: TGTGCCAGCAGCTTAGAGAGCTCCTATAATTCACCCCTCCACTTT. Its protein product is CASSLESSYNSPLHF.

The chain combines TRBV12-3 or TRBV12-4 with TRBJ1-1, with 9 bases that match TRBD1. The CDR3 is 19 amino acids. This CDR3 is CASSLALPTGTGYRRGAFF. The CDR3, as DNA: TGTGCATCCAGTTTAGCGCTTCCAACCGGGACAGGGTATCGTCGTGGAGCTTTCTTT.

The rearrangement joins TRBV7-9 to TRBJ2-7; 8 bases map to TRBD2. The CDR3 length is 15 residues. Germline values: CDR1 SEHNR, CDR2 FQNEAQ (reference sequence). The ends lost 6 bases at V and 2 bases at J; junction bases unmatched: 9. CDR3 amino acids: CASRPPSGLAYEQYF. Here the CDR3 DNA reads TGTGCCAGCAGACCTCCTAGCGGGTTGGCCTACGAGCAGTACTTC. The variable domain in full, with the rest retrieved from reference TRBV7-9 and TRBJ2-7, is DTGVSQNPRHKITKRGQNVTFRCDPISEHNRLYWYRQTLGQGPEFLTYFQNEAQLEKSRLLSDRFSAERPKGSFSTLEIQRTEQGDSAMYLCASRPPSGLAYEQYFGPGTRLTVT.

The chain uses TRBV7-8 and TRBJ2-1; 11 nucleotides match TRBD2. Trimming removed 1 base from V and 4 bases from J; junction bases left unmatched: 15. Germline V gives CDR1 SGHVS, CDR2 FQNEAQ. The CDR3 loop spans 20 amino acids. The CDR3 sequence is CASSLGTTSGSYLPYNEQFF. The CDR3 region has the DNA TGTGCCAGCAGCTTAGGGACTACTAGCGGGAGTTATCTCCCGTACAATGAGCAGTTCTTC.

The table lists this clonotype with many counts. The chain carries TRBV20-1 and TRBJ2-1; D remains unclear. The V gene lost 3 bases and the J gene lost 0 bases, with 6 bases spanning the gap. The CDR3 runs to 13 residues. Germline V gives CDR1 DFQATT, CDR2 SNEGSKA (reference sequence). The CDR3 spells CSASAVSYNEQFF. The CDR3 DNA reads as TGCAGTGCTAGTGCGGTCTCCTACAATGAGCAGTTCTTC.

This clonotype has only a few counts. This chain links TRBV20-1 with TRBJ2-5, with 8 bases identical to TRBD2. The germline V gene encodes CDR1 DFQATT and CDR2 SNEGSKA (reference sequence). The CDR3 length is 14 residues. V was pared by 5 bases and J by 6 bases, with 11 bases of the junction left unmatched. The CDR3, as DNA: TGCAGTGCTGGAAACCGGGGGGGCCAGCAGACCCAGTACTTC. Amino acids: CSAGNRGGQQTQYF.

This clonotype has at least ten counts. The chain couples TRBV13 to TRBJ1-5; D uncertain. Trimming cost V 3 bases and J 3 bases, with 3 bases left between them. The germline CDR1 and CDR2 sequences are PRHDT and FYEKMQ (reference sequence). The CDR3 runs 12 residues. The CDR3 loop reads CASSFFNQPQHF. The DNA for the CDR3 is TGTGCCAGCAGCTTTTTCAATCAGCCCCAGCATTTT.

This clonotype was counted ten times or more. This chain uses TRBV3-1 with TRBJ2-7, with D perhaps matching TRBD1 (6 bases). V was clipped by 0 bases and J by 3 bases, with 15 bases between them. The CDR3 consists of 16 residues. From germline, CDR1 is LGHDT and CDR2 YNNKEL (reference sequence). The CDR3 protein is CASSQDGPDSIYEQYF. CDR3 DNA: TGTGCCAGCAGCCAAGATGGACCGGACAGTATCTACGAGCAGTACTTC.

Comments on this clonotype: A read error may be the cause here, since a much bigger clone is one base away. V is TRBV20-1 and J is TRBJ1-2; no reliable D call. This CDR3 contains 11 residues. Germline V gives CDR1 DFQATT, CDR2 SNEGSKA (reference sequence). This chain's CDR3 is CSAQPAEGYPF. Written as DNA, the CDR3 is TGCAGTGCCCAACCGGCAGAAGGCTACCCCTTC.

This clonotype was seen repeatedly, ten times or more. The chain couples TRBV12-3 or TRBV12-4 to TRBJ1-2; TRBD1 matches at 9 bases. The CDR3 is made up of 14 amino acids. Trimming took 2 bases from V and 4 from J; bases not matched to a gene: 2. The CDR3 DNA is TGTGCCAGCAGTTTACCGGGACAGGGCTATGGCTACACCTTC. Its translation is CASSLPGQGYGYTF.

This clonotype was seen many times. The chain is built from TRBV29-1 and TRBJ2-2; the D is unclear. This CDR3 spans 10 amino acids. The ends were cut back, 4 bases at V and 6 bases at J, with 3 bases in the middle. CDR1 SQVTM and CDR2 ANQGSEA come from the germline V gene. CDR3 sequence (DNA): TGCAGCGTTGTGTCCGGGGAGCTGTTTTTT. As protein: CSVVSGELFF.

The chain joins TRBV25-1 to TRBJ2-7; D not certain. Germline CDR1 and CDR2: MGHDK and SYGVNS. Trimming left V 4 bases short and J 6 bases short, with 13 bases between. There are 13 residues in the CDR3. The CDR3 here is CASSGEWVAEQYF. DNA for the CDR3: TGTGCCAGCAGTGGGGAATGGGTCGCCGAGCAGTACTTC.

The chain couples TRBV11-2 to TRBJ1-1; D gene unclear. V shed 8 bases and J shed 8 bases, with 12 bases lying between them. The CDR3 contains 11 residues. The germline CDR1 and CDR2 sequences are SGHAT and FQNNGV. The CDR3, as DNA: TGTGCCAGCCTTTGGACCGTGGAAGCTTTCTTT. Its protein product is CASLWTVEAFF.

This clonotype was found many times. The rearrangement links TRBV14 to TRBJ1-1; 8 bases match TRBD1. Germline loops: CDR1 SGHDN, CDR2 FVKESK. V gave up 3 bases and J gave up 5 bases; unmatched junction bases: 8. The CDR3 covers 15 residues. CDR3 DNA sequence: TGTGCCAGCAGCCAGCAGGGGGCCGTTTCAACTGAAGCTTTCTTT. Encoded protein: CASSQQGAVSTEAFF.

The chain recombines TRBV5-6 with TRBJ1-5, with TRBD1 matching over 8 bases. With V trimmed by 4 bases and J by 5 bases, 5 bases remained unmatched. The CDR3 is 14 amino acids. The germline CDR1 and CDR2 sequences are SGHDT and YYEEEE. The CDR3 spells CASSPTGEDQPQHF. The CDR3 bases are TGTGCCAGCAGCCCGACAGGGGAGGATCAGCCCCAGCATTTT.

This clonotype appeared a few times. The chain carries TRBV7-6 and TRBJ2-5, with D possibly TRBD2 on 7 matching bases. CDR1 and CDR2 from the germline V gene are SGHVS and FNYEAQ. Trimming took 1 base from V and 3 from J, leaving 15 bases between them. The CDR3 length is 16 residues. In DNA form, the CDR3 reads TGTGCCAGCAGCTTAGTGCGGGGGCAGTTAGAAGAGACCCAGTACTTC. Its translation: CASSLVRGQLEETQYF. The variable domain in full, with the rest retrieved from reference TRBV7-6 and TRBJ2-5, is GAGVSQSPRYKVTKRGQDVALRCDPISGHVSLYWYRQALGQGPEFLTYFNYEAQQDKSGLPNDRFSAERPEGSISTLTIQRTEQRDSAMYRCASSLVRGQLEETQYFGPGTRLLVL.

This clonotype showed up many times. The V gene is TRBV29-1, the J gene TRBJ1-2; D is possibly TRBD1 (6 bases). The length of the CDR3 is 14 residues. Germline V gene data show CDR1 as SQVTM and CDR2 as ANQGSEA. V was clipped by 6 bases and J by 5 bases, with 19 bases between them. CDR3 sequence reads: CSVGSGTKGYGYTF. The CDR3 DNA reads TGCAGCGTCGGAAGCGGGACAAAGGGGTATGGCTACACCTTC.

This clonotype came up a few times. This chain connects TRBV20-1 to TRBJ1-6; 8 bases map to TRBD1. The germline CDR1 and CDR2 sequences are DFQATT and SNEGSKA (reference sequence). Trimming removed 5 bases from V and 7 bases from J; junction bases left unmatched: 7. The CDR3 is made up of 14 amino acids. CDR3 region: CSAFVDRANSPLHF. The DNA of the CDR3 is TGCAGTGCTTTCGTGGACAGGGCGAATTCACCCCTCCACTTT.

The sample holds many counts of this clonotype. The chain carries TRBV12-3 or TRBV12-4 and TRBJ2-7; tentative D call: TRBD2 (5 bases). There are 14 residues in the CDR3. Trimming pared 2 bases from V and 5 bases from J, leaving 13 bases between. The CDR3 loop is CASSLLMRAHEQYF. The CDR3 DNA sequence: TGTGCCAGCAGTTTACTTATGAGGGCCCACGAGCAGTACTTC.

A few counts support this clonotype. The genes are TRBV12-3 or TRBV12-4 and TRBJ1-2; D remains unclear. This CDR3 comprises 13 residues. V was shortened by 3 bases and J by 6 bases, with 11 bases between the two germline ends. The chain's CDR3 is CASSLAESDGYTF. In DNA form, the CDR3 reads TGTGCCAGCAGTTTGGCAGAAAGTGATGGCTACACCTTC.

The chain links TRBV12-3 or TRBV12-4 to TRBJ2-1; D is unclear. The CDR3 is 16 residues long. Between the trimmed V and J ends, which lost 6 bases and 4 bases, there was a span of 19 bases. The CDR3 DNA follows: TGTGCCAGCAGCCCTGACATTATTTTAAAGTACAATGAGCAGTTCTTC. Translated, it gives CASSPDIILKYNEQFF.